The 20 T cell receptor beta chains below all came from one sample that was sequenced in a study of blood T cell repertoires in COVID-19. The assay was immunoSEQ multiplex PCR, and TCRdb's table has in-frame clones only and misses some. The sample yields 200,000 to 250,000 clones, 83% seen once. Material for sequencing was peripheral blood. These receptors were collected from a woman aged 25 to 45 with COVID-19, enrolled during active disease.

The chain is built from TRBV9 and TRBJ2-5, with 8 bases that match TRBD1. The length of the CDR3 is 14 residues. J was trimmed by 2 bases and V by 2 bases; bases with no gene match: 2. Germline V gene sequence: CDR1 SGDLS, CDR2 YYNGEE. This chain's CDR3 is CASSVRDRQETQYF. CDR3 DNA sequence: TGTGCCAGCAGCGTCCGGGACAGGCAAGAGACCCAGTACTTC.

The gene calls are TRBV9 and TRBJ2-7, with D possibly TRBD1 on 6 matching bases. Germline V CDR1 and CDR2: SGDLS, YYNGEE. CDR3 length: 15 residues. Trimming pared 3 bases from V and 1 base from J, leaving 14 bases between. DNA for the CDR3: TGTGCCAGCAGCGCCGGAACAGGGATATCCTACGAGCAGTACTTC. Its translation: CASSAGTGISYEQYF.

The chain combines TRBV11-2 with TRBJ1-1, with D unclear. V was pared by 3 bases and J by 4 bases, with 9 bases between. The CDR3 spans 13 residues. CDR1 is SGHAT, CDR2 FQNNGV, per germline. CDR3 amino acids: CASSLRVATEAFF. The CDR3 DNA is TGTGCCAGCAGCTTGAGGGTGGCCACTGAAGCTTTCTTT.

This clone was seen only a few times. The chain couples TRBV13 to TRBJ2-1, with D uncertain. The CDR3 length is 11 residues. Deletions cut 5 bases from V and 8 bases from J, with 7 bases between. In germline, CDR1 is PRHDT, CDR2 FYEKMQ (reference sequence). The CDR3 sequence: CASSISDEQFF. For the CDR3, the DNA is TGTGCCAGCAGCATTTCGGATGAGCAGTTCTTC.

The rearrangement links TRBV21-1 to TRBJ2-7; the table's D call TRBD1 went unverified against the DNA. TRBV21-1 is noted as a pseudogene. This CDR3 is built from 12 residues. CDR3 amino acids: CASGPGWYEQYF. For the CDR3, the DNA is TGTGCCAGCGGCCCAGGATGGTACGAGCAGTACTTC.

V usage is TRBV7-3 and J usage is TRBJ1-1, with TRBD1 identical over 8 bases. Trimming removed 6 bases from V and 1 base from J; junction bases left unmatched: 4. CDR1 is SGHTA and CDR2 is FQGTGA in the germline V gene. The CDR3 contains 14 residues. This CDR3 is CASSLTGENTEAFF. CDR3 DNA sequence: TGTGCCAGCAGTTTGACAGGGGAGAACACTGAAGCTTTCTTT.

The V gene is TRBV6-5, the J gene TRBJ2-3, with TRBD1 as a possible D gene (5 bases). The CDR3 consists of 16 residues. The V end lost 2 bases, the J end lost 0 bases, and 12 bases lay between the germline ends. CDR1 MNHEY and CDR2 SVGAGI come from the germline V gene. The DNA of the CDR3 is TGTGCCAGCAGTTACCTTAGACAGATTAGCACAGATACGCAGTATTTT. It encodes CASSYLRQISTDTQYF.

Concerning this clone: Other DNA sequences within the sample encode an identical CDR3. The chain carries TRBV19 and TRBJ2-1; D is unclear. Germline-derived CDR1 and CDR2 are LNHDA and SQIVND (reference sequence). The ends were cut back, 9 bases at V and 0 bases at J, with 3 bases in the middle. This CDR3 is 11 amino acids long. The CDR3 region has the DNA TGTGCCAGCAGCTCCTACAATGAGCAGTTCTTC. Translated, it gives CASSSYNEQFF.

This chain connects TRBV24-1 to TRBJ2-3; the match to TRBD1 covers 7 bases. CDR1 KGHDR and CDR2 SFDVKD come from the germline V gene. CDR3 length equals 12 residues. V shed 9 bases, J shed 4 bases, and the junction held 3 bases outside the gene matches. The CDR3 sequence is CATGQAPDTQYF. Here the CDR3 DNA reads TGTGCCACCGGACAGGCCCCAGATACGCAGTATTTT.

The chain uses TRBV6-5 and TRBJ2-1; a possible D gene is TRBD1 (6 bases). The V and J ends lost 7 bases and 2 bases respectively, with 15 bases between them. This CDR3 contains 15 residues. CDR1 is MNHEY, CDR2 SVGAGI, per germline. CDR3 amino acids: CASKVDSSPYNEQFF. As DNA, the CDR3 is TGTGCCAGCAAGGTGGACAGTTCCCCCTACAATGAGCAGTTCTTC.

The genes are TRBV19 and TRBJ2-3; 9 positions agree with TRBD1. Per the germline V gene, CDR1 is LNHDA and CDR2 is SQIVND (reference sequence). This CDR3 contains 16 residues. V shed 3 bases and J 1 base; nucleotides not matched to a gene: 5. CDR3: CASSMGRDRGTDTQYF. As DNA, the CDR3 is TGTGCCAGTAGTATGGGCCGGGACAGGGGCACAGATACGCAGTATTTT.

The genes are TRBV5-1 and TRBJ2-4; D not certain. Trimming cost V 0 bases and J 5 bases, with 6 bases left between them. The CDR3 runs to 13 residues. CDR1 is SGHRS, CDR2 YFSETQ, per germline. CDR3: CASSLDRQNIQYF. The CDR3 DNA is TGCGCCAGCAGCTTGGACAGACAAAACATTCAGTACTTC.

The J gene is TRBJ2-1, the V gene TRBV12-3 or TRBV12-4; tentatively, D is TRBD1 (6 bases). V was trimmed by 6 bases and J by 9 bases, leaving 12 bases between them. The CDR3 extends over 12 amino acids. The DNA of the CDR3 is TGTGCCAGCAGCTTTAGGGGGACTGAGCAGTTCTTC. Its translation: CASSFRGTEQFF.

CDR3 loop: CASSPLERNSYNEQFF. The DNA for the CDR3 is TGTGCCAGCAGCCCTTTGGAGCGGAACTCCTACAATGAGCAGTTCTTC. The chain links TRBV11-2 to TRBJ2-1; perhaps TRBD2 as D (5 bases). The length of the CDR3 is 16 residues. Between the trimmed V and J ends, which lost 5 bases and 0 bases, there was a span of 14 bases. Germline CDR1 SGHAT, CDR2 FQNNGV.

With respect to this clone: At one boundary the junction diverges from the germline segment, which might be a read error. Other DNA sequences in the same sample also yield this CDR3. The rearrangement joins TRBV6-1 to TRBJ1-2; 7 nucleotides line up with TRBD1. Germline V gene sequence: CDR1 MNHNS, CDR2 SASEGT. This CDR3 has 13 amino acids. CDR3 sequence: CASSEAGGYGYTF. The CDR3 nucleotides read TGTGCCAGCAGCGAAGCAGGGGGCTATGGCTACACCTTC.

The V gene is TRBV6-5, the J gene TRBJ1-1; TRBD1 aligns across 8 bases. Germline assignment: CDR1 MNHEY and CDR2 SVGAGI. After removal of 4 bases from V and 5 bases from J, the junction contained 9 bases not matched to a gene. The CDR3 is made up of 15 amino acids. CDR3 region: CASSSQGTGGTEAFF. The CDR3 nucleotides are TGTGCCAGCAGTTCCCAAGGAACAGGGGGGACTGAAGCTTTCTTT.

The CDR3 protein is CASSYSSVGGRYEQYF. CDR3 nucleotide sequence: TGTGCCAGCAGTTACTCGTCAGTGGGAGGCCGATACGAGCAGTACTTC. The chain has TRBV6-5 and TRBJ2-7, with a possible D match to TRBD2 (6 bases). With 0 bases removed from V and 4 bases from J, the gap between germline ends came to 16 bases. This CDR3 comprises 16 residues. From germline, CDR1 is MNHEY and CDR2 SVGAGI.

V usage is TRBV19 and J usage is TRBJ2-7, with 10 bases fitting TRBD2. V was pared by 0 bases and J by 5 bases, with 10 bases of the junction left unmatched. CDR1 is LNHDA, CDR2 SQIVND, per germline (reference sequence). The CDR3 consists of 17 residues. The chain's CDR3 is CASSIDTLASGRDEQYF. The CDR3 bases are TGTGCCAGTAGTATAGATACCCTCGCTAGCGGGAGAGACGAGCAGTACTTC.

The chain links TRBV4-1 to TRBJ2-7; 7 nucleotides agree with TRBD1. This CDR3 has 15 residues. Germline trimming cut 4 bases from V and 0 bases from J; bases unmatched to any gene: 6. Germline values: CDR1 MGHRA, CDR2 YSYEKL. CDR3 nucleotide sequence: TGCGCCAGCAGCCCACCCGGGACAGCCTCCTACGAGCAGTACTTC. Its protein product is CASSPPGTASYEQYF.

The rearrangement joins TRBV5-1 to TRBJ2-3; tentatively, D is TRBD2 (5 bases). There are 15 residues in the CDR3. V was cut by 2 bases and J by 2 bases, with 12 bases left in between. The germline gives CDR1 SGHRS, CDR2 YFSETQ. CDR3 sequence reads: CASSLRGVDTDTQYF. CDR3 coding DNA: TGCGCCAGCAGCTTACGGGGAGTTGACACAGATACGCAGTATTTT.